This passage covers 17 T cell receptor beta chains from one sample sequenced in a study of blood T cell repertoires in COVID-19. The protocol was immunoSEQ multiplex PCR, while the TCRdb copy is restricted to in-frame clones and leaves out a portion. The repertoire holds roughly 200,000 clones, with approximately 91% as singletons. The sequencing sample was made of peripheral blood. The receptors were gathered from a middle-aged man with acute or convalescent COVID-19.

The chain is built from TRBV24-1 and TRBJ2-5; 7 positions agree with TRBD1. Germline-derived CDR1 and CDR2 are KGHDR and SFDVKD. V dropped 3 bases and J dropped 1; count of bases not matched to a gene: 4. The CDR3 runs 15 residues. Here the CDR3 reads CATSDEQGTQETQYF. CDR3 DNA: TGTGCCACCAGTGATGAACAGGGGACCCAAGAGACCCAGTACTTC.

This clone was detected only a few times. The J gene is TRBJ2-3, the V gene TRBV6-4; 8 bases match TRBD2. V shed 3 bases and J 1 base; nucleotides not matched to a gene: 0. There are 14 residues in the CDR3. In germline, CDR1 is MRHNA, CDR2 SNTAGT. The CDR3 region has the DNA TGTGCCAGCAGTGAGACTAGCGGCACAGATACGCAGTATTTT. It is translated as CASSETSGTDTQYF.

This clone was recorded a few times. This sequence joins TRBV30 and TRBJ2-7, with 7 bases aligning to TRBD1. The ends lost 0 bases at V and 1 base at J; junction bases unmatched: 0. In germline, CDR1 is GTSNPN, CDR2 SVGIG (reference sequence). The CDR3 length is 13 residues. This CDR3 reads CAWSVQGSYEQYF. For the CDR3, the DNA is TGTGCCTGGAGTGTACAGGGGTCCTACGAGCAGTACTTC.

This clone was observed a handful of times. V usage is TRBV24-1 and J usage is TRBJ2-1; the match to TRBD2 covers 10 bases. The CDR3 has 17 residues. Germline values: CDR1 KGHDR, CDR2 SFDVKD. With V trimmed by 3 bases and J by 1 base, 5 bases remained unmatched. Here the CDR3 reads CATSDPSGGGSYNEQFF. CDR3 nucleotide sequence: TGTGCCACCAGTGATCCTAGCGGGGGTGGGTCCTACAATGAGCAGTTCTTC.

The J gene is TRBJ1-2, the V gene TRBV6-5, with 8 bases aligning to TRBD1. Germline CDR1 and CDR2: MNHEY and SVGAGI. The length of the CDR3 is 16 residues. V lost 0 bases to trimming and J lost 7 bases; unmatched junction nucleotides: 10. This CDR3 reads CASSYSRTGPSTGYTF. The CDR3 region has the DNA TGTGCCAGCAGTTACTCACGGACAGGGCCGTCCACTGGCTACACCTTC.

The chain recombines TRBV28 with TRBJ1-2, with TRBD1 matching 7 bases. The germline gives CDR1 MDHEN, CDR2 SYDVKM. Trimming at V came to 2 bases and at J to 4 bases, leaving 13 bases not matched to a gene. This CDR3 has 17 amino acids. The CDR3 region is CASSLGGTATALYGYTF. CDR3 DNA: TGTGCCAGCAGTTTAGGGGGGACAGCTACAGCGCTCTATGGCTACACCTTC.

V gene TRBV18 combines with J gene TRBJ1-6; TRBD1 matches 9 bases. V trimming: 5 bases; J trimming: 3 bases; junction bases outside the gene matches: 2. The CDR3 is 15 amino acids. The V gene's germline CDR1 is KGHSH and CDR2 LQKENI. The CDR3 spells CASSTGGIYNSPLHF. CDR3 sequence (DNA): TGTGCCAGCTCAACAGGGGGCATCTATAATTCACCCCTCCACTTT.

The chain has TRBV28 and TRBJ2-7; D not resolved. This CDR3 spans 13 amino acids. Trimming took off 3 bases at V and 4 bases at J, with 10 bases between the two ends. Germline CDR1 reads MDHEN; CDR2 reads SYDVKM. In DNA, the CDR3 is TGTGCCAGCAGTTTGAGCATTACTTACGAGCAGTACTTC. This translates into CASSLSITYEQYF. The full variable domain, its missing parts supplied by reference TRBV28 and TRBJ2-7, is DVKVTQSSRYLVKRTGEKVFLECVQDMDHENMFWYRQDPGLGLRLIYFSYDVKMKEKGDIPEGYSVSREKKERFSLILESASTNQTSMYLCASSLSITYEQYFGPGTRLTVT.

V is TRBV5-1 and J is TRBJ1-1, with TRBD1 matching 9 bases. The CDR3 extends over 16 amino acids. After removal of 4 bases from V and 0 bases from J, the junction contained 7 bases not matched to a gene. Germline values: CDR1 SGHRS, CDR2 YFSETQ. CDR3 DNA sequence: TGCGCCAGCAGCACTCGGACAGGGGACCTGAACACTGAAGCTTTCTTT. Translating gives CASSTRTGDLNTEAFF.

The chain has TRBV4-3 and TRBJ1-5; D is uncertain. Trimming removed 0 bases from V and 4 bases from J, with 10 bases in between. This CDR3 has 15 residues. Germline V gene lookup returns CDR1 LGHNA and CDR2 YSLEER. For the CDR3, the DNA is TGCGCCAGCAGCCAAGACCGCGGGAGGAATCAGCCCCAGCATTTT. Its translation is CASSQDRGRNQPQHF.

This clone came up once. V is TRBV5-4 and J is TRBJ1-1, with 9 bases fitting TRBD1. CDR1 and CDR2 (germline): SGHNT, YYREEE (reference sequence). J lost 3 bases, V lost 2 bases, and 2 bases had no gene match. This CDR3 is built from 14 residues. The CDR3 spells CASSFDRGYTEAFF. The CDR3 DNA sequence: TGTGCCAGCAGCTTCGACAGGGGGTACACTGAAGCTTTCTTT.

The chain links TRBV6-1 to TRBJ1-2, with TRBD1 as a possible D gene (5 bases). CDR3 size: 18 residues. Germline V lookup: CDR1 MNHNS, CDR2 SASEGT. The V and J ends lost 1 base and 0 bases respectively, with 18 bases between them. CDR3 DNA sequence: TGTGCCAGCAGTGAAGGAAAGGGTAAAGGGGAACCTAACTATGGCTACACCTTC. Translated, it gives CASSEGKGKGEPNYGYTF.

Here the CDR3 DNA reads TGTGCCACCAGCCCCGGACAGGGGTCCTACGAGCAGTACTTC. As protein: CATSPGQGSYEQYF. The V call is TRBV15, the J call TRBJ2-7; 9 bases are shared with TRBD1. J was trimmed by 1 base and V by 5 bases; bases with no gene match: 3. CDR1 is LNHNV and CDR2 is YYDKDF in the germline V gene (reference sequence). This CDR3 comprises 14 residues.

The genes are TRBV29-1 and TRBJ2-3, with TRBD2 matching 10 bases. The length of the CDR3 is 15 residues. V dropped 7 bases and J dropped 2; count of bases not matched to a gene: 9. CDR1 SQVTM and CDR2 ANQGSEA come from the germline V gene. CDR3 loop: CSASGSGGATDTQYF. The CDR3 nucleotides read TGCAGCGCGTCGGGGAGCGGGGGGGCCACAGATACGCAGTATTTT.

The V gene is TRBV30, the J gene TRBJ2-2; 9 bases fit TRBD2. CDR3 length equals 14 residues. Unmatched junction bases numbered 9, after V lost 6 bases and J lost 7 bases. The germline V gene encodes CDR1 GTSNPN and CDR2 SVGIG (reference sequence). In DNA, the CDR3 is TGTGCCTGCAGGAGCGGGGGGCGATTCGGGGAGCTGTTTTTT. Its translation is CACRSGGRFGELFF.

The chain carries TRBV25-1 and TRBJ1-1; D call uncertain. V was shortened by 6 bases and J by 3 bases, with 11 bases between the two germline ends. CDR1 and CDR2 from the germline V gene are MGHDK and SYGVNS. The CDR3 is 13 residues long. CDR3 residues: CASSPGRDTEAFF. CDR3 coding DNA: TGTGCCAGCAGCCCCGGGAGGGACACTGAAGCTTTCTTT.

V is TRBV7-9 and J is TRBJ1-1; D is ambiguous. Germline V gene lookup returns CDR1 SEHNR and CDR2 FQNEAQ (reference sequence). V was trimmed by 7 bases and J by 5 bases, leaving 14 bases between them. The CDR3 spans 13 residues. The CDR3 loop reads CASNDGPGTEAFF. The DNA of the CDR3 is TGTGCCAGCAACGACGGGCCGGGGACTGAAGCTTTCTTT. The full variable domain, rest sourced from reference TRBV7-9 and TRBJ1-1, is DTGVSQNPRHKITKRGQNVTFRCDPISEHNRLYWYRQTLGQGPEFLTYFQNEAQLEKSRLLSDRFSAERPKGSFSTLEIQRTEQGDSAMYLCASNDGPGTEAFFGQGTRLTVV.